The text below deals with one T cell receptor beta chain. The antigen is unknown. Trimming stripped 2 bases from V and 6 bases from J, with 42 bases between. The CDR3 length is 24 residues. Germline V gene sequence: CDR1 SGHRS, CDR2 YFSETQ. The record originates from a study of cytotoxic CD8 clonotypes in ibrutinib-treated CLL. About the research overall: There were roughly twelve relapsed/refractory patients and some 15 treatment-naive patients, and roughly 18 were IGHV unmutated. Responses comprised 25 or so partial and 2 complete; at median around 70 months, approximately 14 remained remitted and some 12 progressed. Points from the study as a whole: Public clonotypes, rarely seen, contracted or held steady on treatment.

Generated by immunoSEQ multiplex PCR, the TCRdb table keeps only in-frame clones and is missing some. The sample has about 39,000 clones, roughly 65% seen once; the top ten hold 6.5% to 8%. The chain recombines TRBV5-1 with TRBJ2-1; D is possibly TRBD2 (10 bases). Sequences were derived from PBMCs, sampled at disease progression, from a patient treated with ibrutinib. This receptor was obtained from a human donor with chronic lymphocytic leukemia. The CDR3 protein is CASSFPTGGAAETSGTDLINEQFF. CDR3 in DNA: TGCGCCAGCAGCTTTCCAACAGGGGGCGCGGCCGAAACTAGCGGGACTGACCTTATCAATGAGCAGTTCTTC. The full variable domain, its missing parts supplied by reference TRBV5-1 and TRBJ2-1, is KAGVTQTPRYLIKTRGQQVTLSCSPISGHRSVSWYQQTPGQGLQFLFEYFSETQRNKGNFPGRFSGRQFSNSRSEMNVSTLELGDSALYLCASSFPTGGAAETSGTDLINEQFFGPGTRLTVL.